This T cell receptor beta chain was retrieved from a study of T cell repertoires in cytomegalovirus infection. General study points: Carriers of CMV plus the relevant HLA were identified by cumulative public TCR beta family frequency.

A remark on this clonotype: Its antigen is unidentified.

Using its own MiXCR run on the reads, TCRdb lists one record per CDR3 protein. Seen here are 750,000 to 900,000 distinct CDR3 sequences, around 29% observed once, and the top ten hold approximately 14%. Germline V lookup: CDR1 LNHDA, CDR2 SQIVND (reference sequence). This CDR3 spans 13 amino acids. Deletions cut 3 bases from V and 6 bases from J, with 9 bases between. The sequence was collected from a human donor in good health (CMV status not recorded). Some clones in this sample may be carry-over from other donors' samples. This material consisted of cultured CD8+ T cells from PBMCs, taken from culture after CMV antigen stimulation. This chain links TRBV19 with TRBJ2-1; D is uncertain. The CDR3 sequence: CASSIVPGNEQFF. The CDR3 bases are TGTGCCAGTAGTATCGTGCCGGGCAATGAGCAGTTCTTC.